Shown below are 13 T cell receptor beta chains from a single sample sequenced in a study of radiotherapy plus CTLA-4 blockade in lung cancer. Profiled with immunoSEQ multiplex PCR; TCRdb holds only in-frame clones, not every one. Among about 15,000 clones listed, around 70% were seen once. Sequenced material: peripheral blood, taken from a patient treated with radiotherapy plus ipilimumab. The origin of the receptors is a human donor with non-small cell lung cancer whose response to radiotherapy plus ipilimumab could not be evaluated.

The chain is built from TRBV30 and TRBJ1-1, with no clear D. The CDR3 consists of 15 residues. Between the trimmed V and J ends, which lost 0 bases and 3 bases, there was a span of 14 bases. Per the germline V gene, CDR1 is GTSNPN and CDR2 is SVGIG (reference sequence). DNA of the CDR3: TGTGCCTGGAGTGTACTAACCAGTGATTACACTGAAGCTTTCTTT. Translating it yields CAWSVLTSDYTEAFF.

This clone was counted only a few times. The chain employs TRBV4-1 and TRBJ2-2, with D tentatively TRBD2 (5 bases). Per the germline V gene, CDR1 is MGHRA and CDR2 is YSYEKL. The CDR3 length is 14 residues. Trimming took 1 base from V and 4 from J, leaving 7 bases between them. The chain's CDR3 is CASSQVGSTGELFF. The CDR3 bases are TGCGCCAGCAGCCAAGTGGGGAGCACCGGGGAGCTGTTTTTT.

This clone was counted a few times. The V gene is TRBV11-2, the J gene TRBJ2-7, with D possibly being TRBD2 (6 bases). Germline values: CDR1 SGHAT, CDR2 FQNNGV. V was shortened by 5 bases and J by 7 bases, with 24 bases between the two germline ends. The CDR3 covers 16 residues. The CDR3 sequence is CASSESSRDLGGEQYF. The CDR3 DNA reads as TGTGCCAGCAGCGAATCAAGCAGAGACCTGGGAGGAGAGCAGTACTTC.

The DNA of the CDR3 is TGTGCCAGCAGCCTCGAAAGACTCTACTCTGGAAACACCATATATTTT. Its translation: CASSLERLYSGNTIYF. This chain links TRBV14 with TRBJ1-3, with D hard to call. Trimming removed 4 bases at V and 0 bases at J, with 13 bases between. Germline CDR1 and CDR2: SGHDN and FVKESK. This CDR3 contains 16 residues. Variable domain in full (rest from reference TRBV14 and TRBJ1-3): EAGVTQFPSHSVIEKGQTVTLRCDPISGHDNLYWYRRVMGKEIKFLLHFVKESKQDESGMPNNRFLAERTGGTYSTLKVQPAELEDSGVYFCASSLERLYSGNTIYFGEGSWLTVV.

This clone came up a few times. Here the CDR3 reads CAWRGRAEAFF. The DNA for the CDR3 is TGTGCCTGGAGAGGGCGGGCTGAAGCTTTCTTT. V is TRBV30 and J is TRBJ1-1; no reliable D call. CDR1 and CDR2 from the germline V gene are GTSNPN and SVGIG (reference sequence). V was trimmed by 3 bases and J by 6 bases, leaving 8 bases between them. The CDR3 totals 11 residues.

The chain joins TRBV18 to TRBJ1-4; D may be TRBD1 (6 bases). With 4 bases removed from V and 0 bases from J, the gap between germline ends came to 12 bases. Germline V CDR1 and CDR2: KGHSH, LQKENI. This CDR3 region has 16 residues. This chain's CDR3 is CASSRDTSTTNEKLFF. CDR3 coding DNA: TGTGCCAGCTCACGGGACACGTCAACAACTAATGAAAAACTGTTTTTT.

This chain links TRBV5-6 with TRBJ1-2; possibly TRBD1 for D (6 bases). CDR1 SGHDT and CDR2 YYEEEE come from the germline V gene. The CDR3 consists of 13 residues. V lost 4 bases and J 4 bases, leaving 11 bases between the germline ends. The CDR3 DNA sequence: TGTGCCAGCAGCCCCCAGGGGACCTATGGCTACACCTTC. It encodes CASSPQGTYGYTF.

V and J are TRBV6-4 and TRBJ2-3; D is ambiguous. The germline V and J ends were trimmed by 4 bases and 0 bases, with 5 bases remaining between them. From germline, CDR1 is MRHNA and CDR2 SNTAGT. The CDR3 has 13 residues. In DNA form, the CDR3 reads TGTGCCAGCAGTGTTGGCAGCACAGATACGCAGTATTTT. This codes for CASSVGSTDTQYF.

The V call is TRBV11-2, the J call TRBJ2-2; no clear D. V was clipped by 2 bases and J by 0 bases, with 10 bases between them. Looked up from germline, CDR1 is SGHAT and CDR2 is FQNNGV. This CDR3 is built from 16 residues. This chain's CDR3 is CASSLFRGANTGELFF. For the CDR3, the DNA is TGTGCCAGCAGCTTATTTCGAGGCGCGAACACCGGGGAGCTGTTTTTT.

The V gene is TRBV6-1, the J gene TRBJ1-1, with TRBD1 identical over 8 bases. CDR3 size: 15 residues. Looked up from germline, CDR1 is MNHNS and CDR2 is SASEGT. J was trimmed by 7 bases and V by 0 bases; bases with no gene match: 7. CDR3 bases: TGTGCCAGCAGTGAAGCCGGGACAGGAGGTTTTGAAGCTTTCTTT. It encodes CASSEAGTGGFEAFF.

This chain joins TRBV7-2 and TRBJ2-3; 8 nucleotides line up with TRBD1. Germline V gene sequence: CDR1 SGHTA, CDR2 FQGNSA. The CDR3 has 16 amino acids. V lost 5 bases, J lost 6 bases, and 13 bases stayed unmatched. DNA of the CDR3: TGTGCCAGCAGCCCCCAGGGGAGCAGGGGGCTGGATACGCAGTATTTT. This translates into CASSPQGSRGLDTQYF. Full variable domain (outside the CDR3, taken from reference TRBV7-2 and TRBJ2-3): GAGVSQSPSNKVTEKGKDVELRCDPISGHTALYWYRQSLGQGLEFLIYFQGNSAPDKSGLPSDRFSAERTGGSVSTLTIQRTQQEDSAVYLCASSPQGSRGLDTQYFGPGTRLTVL.

In its sample, this clone was seen once. The chain carries TRBV5-1 and TRBJ1-1; D remains unclear. The CDR3 totals 14 residues. CDR1 is SGHRS and CDR2 is YFSETQ in the germline V gene. The V end was cut by 0 bases, the J end by 0 bases, with 6 bases between. The CDR3 sequence: CASSLGFMNTEAFF. For the CDR3, the DNA is TGCGCCAGCAGCTTGGGTTTCATGAACACTGAAGCTTTCTTT.

This chain links TRBV30 with TRBJ1-1; 7 bases align to TRBD1. The CDR3 consists of 14 residues. J was trimmed by 5 bases and V by 7 bases; bases with no gene match: 13. CDR1 and CDR2 (germline): GTSNPN, SVGIG (reference sequence). The CDR3 sequence is CAYSLGTVRTEAFF. The CDR3 DNA reads TGTGCCTACAGTCTAGGGACAGTTAGGACTGAAGCTTTCTTT.